The 2 T cell receptor beta chains below were found in one sample sequenced in a study of synovial regulatory T cells in juvenile arthritis. Assay: immunoSEQ multiplex PCR; the TCRdb copy retains only in-frame clones and omits some. The sample table includes 9,000 to 10,000 clones. Source material: Treg cells from blood. Described subset: remaining (HLA-DR-negative) circulating blood Treg cells. Receptors were obtained from a donor between 2 and 35 years old with juvenile idiopathic arthritis.

V gene TRBV21-1 combines with J gene TRBJ1-1; TCRdb designates TRBD1, a call that cannot be tested without DNA. TRBV21-1 is assigned pseudogene status. The CDR3 runs to 16 residues. Only the protein is available. CDR3 region: CASSKDPRQGNTEAFF.

This chain connects TRBV2 to TRBJ1-2; TCRdb calls TRBD1, which cannot be checked without DNA. This CDR3 is built from 11 residues. A DNA sequence was not provided. Germline lookup yields CDR1 SNHLY and CDR2 FYNNEI. CDR3 in amino acids: CASRVDNGYTF.